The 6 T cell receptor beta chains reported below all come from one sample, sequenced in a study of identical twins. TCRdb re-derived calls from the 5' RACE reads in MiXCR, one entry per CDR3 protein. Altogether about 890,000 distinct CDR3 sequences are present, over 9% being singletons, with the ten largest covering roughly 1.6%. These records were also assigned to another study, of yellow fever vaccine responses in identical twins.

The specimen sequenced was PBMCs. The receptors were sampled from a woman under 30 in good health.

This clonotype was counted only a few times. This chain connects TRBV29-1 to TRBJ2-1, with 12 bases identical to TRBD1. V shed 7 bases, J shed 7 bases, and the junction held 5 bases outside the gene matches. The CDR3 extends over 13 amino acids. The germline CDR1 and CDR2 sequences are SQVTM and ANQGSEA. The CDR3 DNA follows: TGCAGCGCTGGGACAGGGGGCACTAATGAGCAGTTCTTC. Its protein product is CSAGTGGTNEQFF.

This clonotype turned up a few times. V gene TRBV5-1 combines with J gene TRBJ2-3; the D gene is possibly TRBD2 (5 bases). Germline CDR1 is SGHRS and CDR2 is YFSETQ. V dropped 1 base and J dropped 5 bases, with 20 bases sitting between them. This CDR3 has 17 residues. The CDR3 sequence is CASSLRQGLPWIDTQYF. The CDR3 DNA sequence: TGCGCCAGCAGCTTGAGACAAGGACTTCCCTGGATAGATACGCAGTATTTT.

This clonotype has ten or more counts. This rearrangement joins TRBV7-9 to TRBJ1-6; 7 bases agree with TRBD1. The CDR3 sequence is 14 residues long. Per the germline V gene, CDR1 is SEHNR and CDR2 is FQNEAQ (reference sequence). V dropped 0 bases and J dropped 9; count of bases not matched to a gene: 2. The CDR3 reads CASSLAQGGSPLHF. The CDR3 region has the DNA TGTGCCAGCAGCTTAGCCCAGGGGGGTTCACCCCTCCACTTT.

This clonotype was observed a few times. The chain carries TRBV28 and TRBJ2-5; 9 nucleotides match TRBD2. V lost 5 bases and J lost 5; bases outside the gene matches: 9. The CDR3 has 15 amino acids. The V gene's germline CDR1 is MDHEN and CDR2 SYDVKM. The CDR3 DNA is TGTGCCAGCAGTGGGGGGCTAGCGGGGAGGGAGACCCAGTACTTC. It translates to CASSGGLAGRETQYF.

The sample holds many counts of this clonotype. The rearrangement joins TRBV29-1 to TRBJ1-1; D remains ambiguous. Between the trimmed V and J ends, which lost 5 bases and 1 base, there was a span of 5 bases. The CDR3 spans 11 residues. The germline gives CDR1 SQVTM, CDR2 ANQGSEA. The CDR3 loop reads CSVRRNTEAFF. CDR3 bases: TGCAGCGTTCGCAGGAACACTGAAGCTTTCTTT.

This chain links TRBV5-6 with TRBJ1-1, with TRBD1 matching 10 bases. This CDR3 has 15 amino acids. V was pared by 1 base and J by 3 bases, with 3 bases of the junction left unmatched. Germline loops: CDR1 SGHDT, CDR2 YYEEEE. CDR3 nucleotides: TGTGCCAGCAGCTTGTCGGGACAGGGGTACACTGAAGCTTTCTTT. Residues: CASSLSGQGYTEAFF.